Listed below are T cell receptor beta chains from one sample, sequenced in a study of cytotoxic CD8 clonotypes in ibrutinib-treated CLL. Assay: immunoSEQ multiplex PCR; the TCRdb copy retains only in-frame clones and omits some. The sample shows around 250,000 clones, under 80% of them seen only once. The sample consisted of PBMCs, taken after 24 months of ibrutinib treatment. These TCRs come from a human donor with chronic lymphocytic leukemia. CDR3s leave out the opening cysteine and the closing phenylalanine or tryptophan. Fields, in order: J gene, V gene, CDR3 protein.

j_gene: TRBJ2-4; v_gene: TRBV27; CDR3aa: ASIARNIQY
j_gene: TRBJ2-7; v_gene: TRBV28; CDR3aa: ASQAWSYEQY
j_gene: TRBJ2-5; v_gene: TRBV9; CDR3aa: ASSVLGGGLGETQY
j_gene: TRBJ2-7; v_gene: TRBV28; CDR3aa: ASSQMWGYEQY
j_gene: TRBJ1-1; v_gene: TRBV7-9; CDR3aa: ASSKASGKGTEAF
j_gene: TRBJ2-7; v_gene: TRBV28; CDR3aa: ASSLAGDPYEQY
j_gene: TRBJ1-2; v_gene: TRBV25-1; CDR3aa: ASSGREDGGYT
j_gene: TRBJ1-4; v_gene: TRBV30; CDR3aa: AWRARDRAYEKLF
j_gene: TRBJ2-5; v_gene: TRBV6-6; CDR3aa: ASRLLAGETQY
j_gene: TRBJ2-1; v_gene: TRBV4-3; CDR3aa: ASSQDIAGGREQF
j_gene: TRBJ1-2; v_gene: TRBV7-2; CDR3aa: ASSLGGQGAYGYT
j_gene: TRBJ2-1; v_gene: TRBV6-5; CDR3aa: ASSGPGLQYNEQF
j_gene: TRBJ1-4; v_gene: TRBV18; CDR3aa: ASSPTGAGLNEKLF
j_gene: TRBJ2-7; v_gene: TRBV28; CDR3aa: ASGSRGTRSQY
j_gene: TRBJ2-3; v_gene: TRBV18; CDR3aa: ASSISTDTQY
j_gene: TRBJ2-1; v_gene: TRBV30; CDR3aa: ASWTSEDNEQF
j_gene: TRBJ2-3; v_gene: TRBV20-1; CDR3aa: SASFNTQY
j_gene: TRBJ1-5; v_gene: TRBV9; CDR3aa: ASSASGTVNQPQH
j_gene: TRBJ1-4; v_gene: TRBV30; CDR3aa: AWSAPTGANEKLF
j_gene: TRBJ2-1; v_gene: TRBV15; CDR3aa: ATQGQGSGNEQF